The 20 T cell receptor beta chains below were found in one sample sequenced in a study of blood T cells in healthy people across ages. PCR was performed a second time for roughly 7 to 12 cycles using a sample-barcoded 5' primer and a J-beta primer mix. TCRdb processed the 5' RACE reads anew with MiXCR; each CDR3 protein has one entry. Seen here are fewer than 2,000,000 distinct CDR3 sequences, more than 35% observed once, and the top ten hold more than 20%. The source material was blood. All receptors derive from a human donor in good health.

The gene calls are TRBV4-3 and TRBJ2-1; 8 bases align to TRBD1. The ends lost 3 bases at V and 8 bases at J; junction bases unmatched: 6. The CDR3 covers 14 residues. The V gene's germline CDR1 is LGHNA and CDR2 YSLEER. CDR3 DNA sequence: TGCGCCAGCAGCCAGGACGACAGGGGCCATGAGCAGTTCTTC. Residues: CASSQDDRGHEQFF.

The chain links TRBV14 to TRBJ1-1; no reliable D call. Germline V gene data show CDR1 as SGHDN and CDR2 as FVKESK. This CDR3 region has 13 residues. Trimming took off 1 base at V and 3 bases at J, with 6 bases between the two ends. CDR3 in DNA: TGTGCCAGCAGCCAAGTACACCACACTGAAGCTTTCTTT. Its translation: CASSQVHHTEAFF.

The chain links TRBV20-1 to TRBJ2-4, with 7 positions matching TRBD1. The J call is uncertain, as TRBJ2-7 better fits the DNA end. The CDR3 is 12 residues long. The V gene's germline CDR1 is DFQATT and CDR2 SNEGSKA (reference sequence). In DNA, the CDR3 is TGCAGTCCCCAGGGGGAAGCCTACGAGCAGTACTTC. Translating gives CSPQGEAYEQYF.

The chain joins TRBV2 to TRBJ2-2; 8 bases are a match to TRBD1. V gave up 10 bases and J gave up 4 bases; unmatched junction bases: 11. CDR3 length: 15 amino acids. Germline loops: CDR1 SNHLY, CDR2 FYNNEI. The CDR3 sequence is CAIHKGTGPTGELFF. The CDR3 DNA reads as TGTGCCATCCACAAGGGGACAGGTCCCACCGGGGAGCTGTTTTTT.

Only a few counts were recorded for this clonotype. This sequence joins TRBV27 and TRBJ1-6; D remains unclear. The V end lost 2 bases, the J end lost 8 bases, and 10 bases lay between the germline ends. Germline loops: CDR1 MNHEY, CDR2 SMNVEV (reference sequence). This CDR3 region has 14 residues. The CDR3 reads CASSLNGFHSPLHF. The CDR3 nucleotides read TGTGCCAGCAGTTTAAACGGGTTTCATTCACCCCTCCACTTT.

The chain recombines TRBV6-2 or TRBV6-3 with TRBJ2-7; the D is unclear. This CDR3 contains 15 residues. Germline V gene data show CDR1 as MNHEY and CDR2 as SVGEGT. Trimming took off 0 bases at V and 5 bases at J, with 14 bases between the two ends. The DNA for the CDR3 is TGTGCCAGCAGTTACTCTGGTCTACCTTGGGACGAGCAGTACTTC. Translation gives CASSYSGLPWDEQYF.

The chain uses TRBV29-1 and TRBJ2-5; D not certain. The CDR3 extends over 14 amino acids. Germline CDR1 SQVTM, CDR2 ANQGSEA. V gave up 0 bases and J gave up 2 bases, with 10 bases separating them. The CDR3 nucleotides are TGCAGCGTTGAAGATAGGCCCCAGCAAGAGACCCAGTACTTC. It codes for CSVEDRPQQETQYF.

There are a few counts of this clonotype. The V gene is TRBV3-1, the J gene TRBJ1-2, with D unresolved. The CDR3 contains 15 residues. V gave up 1 base and J gave up 7 bases, with 16 bases separating them. Germline V gene sequence: CDR1 LGHDT, CDR2 YNNKEL (reference sequence). DNA for the CDR3: TGTGCCAGCAGCCAAGGCGCCTCCCGGGGTTCTGGCTACACCTTC. It codes for CASSQGASRGSGYTF.

There are a few counts of this clonotype. The chain carries TRBV7-2 and TRBJ2-3, with 7 bases that match TRBD2. The CDR3 extends over 15 amino acids. V shed 1 base and J 5 bases; nucleotides not matched to a gene: 6. CDR1 is SGHTA, CDR2 FQGNSA, per germline. The CDR3 is CASSLVAGAVDTQYF. CDR3 coding DNA: TGTGCCAGCAGCTTAGTAGCGGGCGCGGTAGATACGCAGTATTTT.

This clonotype showed up just a few times. The chain couples TRBV7-6 to TRBJ2-6; no reliable D call. The CDR3 covers 15 residues. V gave up 4 bases and J gave up 2 bases, with 9 bases separating them. The V gene's germline CDR1 is SGHVS and CDR2 FNYEAQ. CDR3 region: CASSSDGAGANVLTF. The CDR3 nucleotides are TGTGCCAGCAGCTCCGACGGAGCTGGGGCCAACGTCCTGACTTTC.

The chain employs TRBV5-1 and TRBJ2-3; possible D gene TRBD2, 6 bases. CDR3 size: 14 residues. Germline V lookup: CDR1 SGHRS, CDR2 YFSETQ. V lost 1 base, J lost 4 bases, and 10 bases lay in between. In nucleotides, the CDR3 is TGCGCCAGCAGCTTGCACGGGACTGCAGATACGCAGTATTTT. It translates to CASSLHGTADTQYF.

Only a few counts were recorded for this clonotype. V gene TRBV20-1 combines with J gene TRBJ2-4; D is uncertain. The CDR3 contains 14 residues. The germline V gene has CDR1 DFQATT and CDR2 SNEGSKA (reference sequence). Trimming took off 7 bases at V and 1 base at J, with 14 bases between the two ends. CDR3 residues: CSVRSGLAKNIQYF. The CDR3 DNA reads as TGCAGTGTCCGTTCGGGTCTGGCCAAAAACATTCAGTACTTC.

This chain connects TRBV7-3 to TRBJ2-2; D possibly corresponds to TRBD2 (6 bases). The germline gives CDR1 SGHTA, CDR2 FQGTGA. Trimming left V 0 bases short and J 2 bases short, with 16 bases between. This CDR3 is built from 18 residues. The chain's CDR3 is CASSLTAEGRDNTGELFF. Written as DNA, the CDR3 is TGTGCCAGCAGCTTAACGGCGGAGGGAAGAGATAACACCGGGGAGCTGTTTTTT.

The table lists this clonotype with a few counts. V is TRBV5-6 and J is TRBJ2-4; TRBD2 is a possible D gene (6 bases). Between the trimmed V and J ends, which lost 3 bases and 6 bases, there was a span of 10 bases. The CDR3 has 13 amino acids. CDR1 and CDR2 from the germline V gene are SGHDT and YYEEEE. The CDR3 nucleotides are TGTGCCAGCAGCTCGAGCGGGCGAAACATTCAGTACTTC. The encoded protein is CASSSSGRNIQYF.

This clonotype was counted a few times. This chain links TRBV3-1 with TRBJ2-5; D possibly uses TRBD1 or TRBD2 (5 bases each). Near its end, the DNA agrees better with TRBJ2-7, so the J call may be wrong. The CDR3 contains 14 residues. Germline CDR1 and CDR2: LGHDT and YNNKEL (reference sequence). Written as DNA, the CDR3 is TGTGCCAGCAGCTCTCGAGGGGCGGAATACGAGCAGTACTTC. It encodes CASSSRGAEYEQYF.

The chain uses TRBV11-2 and TRBJ2-7; 8 nucleotides line up with TRBD1. Germline CDR1 is SGHAT and CDR2 is FQNNGV. The trim removed 4 bases at V and 3 bases at J, leaving 8 bases unmatched. This CDR3 spans 15 amino acids. The CDR3 region is CASSWGRGRHYEQYF. The CDR3 nucleotides read TGTGCCAGCAGCTGGGGCAGGGGGCGCCACTACGAGCAGTACTTC.

This chain connects TRBV6-6 to TRBJ1-2; TRBD1 might be the D (5 bases). The CDR3 has 15 amino acids. Germline values: CDR1 MNHNY, CDR2 SVGAGI (reference sequence). The germline V and J ends were trimmed by 4 bases and 8 bases, with 20 bases remaining between them. CDR3 residues: CASSLPPAGSSGYTF. In DNA form, the CDR3 reads TGTGCCAGCAGTTTGCCTCCGGCAGGGTCGTCGGGCTACACCTTC.

The chain joins TRBV4-3 to TRBJ2-3; TRBD1 might be the D (6 bases). The germline CDR1 and CDR2 sequences are LGHNA and YSLEER. The CDR3 runs 14 residues. Trimming left V 5 bases short and J 5 bases short, with 14 bases between. CDR3 residues: CASSSRDRRDTQYF. In nucleotides, the CDR3 is TGCGCCAGCAGCTCTCGAGACAGGAGAGATACGCAGTATTTT.

CDR3 DNA: TGCAGTGCTAGAGATAATATAGCGGGGGCGCCCTACAATGAGCAGTTCTTC. Amino acid sequence: CSARDNIAGAPYNEQFF. The rearrangement uses TRBV20-1 and TRBJ2-1; 9 bases line up with TRBD2. Losses at the gene ends were 0 bases for V and 2 bases for J; bases not matched to a gene: 8. The germline CDR1 and CDR2 sequences are DFQATT and SNEGSKA (reference sequence). The length of the CDR3 is 17 residues.

The table lists this clonotype with a few counts. This chain links TRBV18 with TRBJ2-7, with 11 positions matching TRBD1. V was pared by 5 bases and J by 3 bases, with 3 bases of the junction left unmatched. The CDR3 extends over 14 amino acids. Germline V gene sequence: CDR1 KGHSH, CDR2 LQKENI. The CDR3 DNA follows: TGTGCCAGCTCAGGGGGACAGGGGGGCTACGAGCAGTACTTC. It yields the protein CASSGGQGGYEQYF.